This T cell receptor beta chain came from a study of T cell repertoires in aging, cancer and after chemotherapy. This clonotype was seen only a few times. CDR3 length: 13 residues. After removal of 6 bases from V and 2 bases from J, the junction contained 2 bases not matched to a gene. Germline lookup yields CDR1 DFQATT and CDR2 SNEGSKA (reference sequence). The template was genomic DNA from peripheral blood, not RNA. Rearranged V-D-J TRB sequences were amplified with a mixed TRB-A/B primer pool. TCRdb analysed the multiplex PCR reads with MiXCR anew, one entry per CDR3 protein. The data hold approximately 11,000 distinct CDR3 sequences, with under 30% observed a single time.

This TCR came from a human donor in good health. Sequencing used blood. The chain employs TRBV20-1 and TRBJ2-7; the match to TRBD2 covers 12 bases. As DNA, the CDR3 is TGCAGTGCCCGGACTAGCGGGACCTACGAGCAGTACTTC. It encodes CSARTSGTYEQYF.